The following is a T cell receptor (beta chain) sequence with its context. This clone came up once. Its antigen is unknown. One base away there is no much larger clone; base qualities are not given. This record belongs to a study of OX40 agonist ivuxolimab in advanced cancers. Regarding the complete study: Ivuxolimab was an agonistic, fully human IgG2 monoclonal antibody directed against OX40 (CD134), a costimulatory receptor. A male proportion of 82.7% and a mean age of about 60 years, ranging from 23 to 79, were recorded for the dose-escalation cohort. Patients were allowed to have had prior anti-PD-1, anti-PD-L1 or anti-CTLA-4 therapy, and around 41% of the dose-escalation patients had previously received checkpoint inhibitors. Of the roughly 52 patients in dose escalation, approximately 20 had hepatocellular carcinoma, roughly 15 had melanoma, 9 had renal cell carcinoma and 9 had head and neck cancer. The monotherapy dose-escalation portion (N of about 57 patients) of the phase I ivuxolimab trial is reported in the paper. Peripheral TCRbeta sequencing was intended to test whether TCR sequence diversity was altered and clonal T-cell expansion was caused by ivuxolimab. Intravenous ivuxolimab was administered to patients every 2 weeks at six dose levels: 0.01, 0.1, 0.3, 1.5, 3 and 10 mg/kg. Partial responses occurred in three dose-escalation patients, of whom one had hepatocellular carcinoma and two had cutaneous melanoma.

Study-wide conclusions, independent of this receptor: On average, CD8+ T cells showed more expanded clones than CD4+ T cells after ivuxolimab. At doses from 0.1 to 3.0 mg/kg, clonal expansion was seen in both CD4+ and CD8+ blood T cells between baseline and week 6. The antigen specificity of the clonally expanded peripheral T cells was not determined. Low levels of normalized T-cell clonal expansion were also seen in some patients who did not respond. In the 0.1-3.0 mg/kg groups, partial responders were among the patients with the lowest normalized peripheral clonal expansion, particularly in CD8+ T cells.

Patients with a history of autoimmune disease or receiving systemic immunosuppression were excluded from the trial. Peripheral blood for TCR sequencing was drawn from every dose cohort at baseline, at cycle 4 day 1 and at cycle 7 day 1. The samples were drawn from a first-in-human, open-label, multicenter phase I dose-escalation trial of ivuxolimab. Adults with locally advanced or metastatic melanoma, renal cell, hepatocellular, or head and neck squamous cell carcinoma were enrolled in the trial. CD4+ and CD8+ T cells were sorted separately from peripheral blood before TCR sequencing. For sequencing of the TCRbeta CDR3 region, genomic DNA was extracted from the sorted cells. The immunoSEQ Assay was used to sequence the TCRbeta CDR3 regions. TCRdb obtained this table from immuneACCESS and retained in-frame rearrangements with V and J assigned. These tables miss some clones; where compared with another copy, unresolved V genes account for less than half of the shortfall, and the remainder is unexplained. The sample records about 12,000 clones, about 81% of which are singletons. The top ten clonotypes cover more than 12% of the sample.

As encoded in the germline V gene, CDR1 is SGHAT while CDR2 is FQNNGV. V is reduced by 1 base and J by 5 bases, leaving a spacing of 9 bases between them. From its cysteine to its phenylalanine, the CDR3 spans 14 amino acids. Left in the record is the CDR3 DNA by itself, 42 bases read in frame from the first base. The TCR sequence derives from an adult with an advanced solid tumor such as melanoma, head and neck, liver or kidney cancer. The sequences come from CD4+ or CD8+ T cells sorted from blood, collected in a trial of the OX40 agonist ivuxolimab. This sequence uses TRBV11-2 and TRBJ2-1, with TRBD1 as a weak D call on 5 bases. The sequenced DNA: TGTGCCAGCAGCTTAGCCGCAGGGAACAATGAGCAGTTCTTC. Translated, this gives CASSLAAGNNEQFF.